The next 13 T cell receptor beta chains were all read from a single sample in a study of T cell repertoires in cytomegalovirus infection. The antigens of these receptors remain unknown. TCRdb re-called the reads with MiXCR, one entry per CDR3 protein. This table holds 100,000 to 150,000 distinct CDR3 sequences, 25% to 35% found once. The specimen was CD8+ T cells from cultured PBMCs, collected from culture after CMV antigen stimulation. Receptor source: a human donor in good health (CMV status not recorded). Some clones in this sample may be carry-over from other donors' samples.

The chain joins TRBV11-2 to TRBJ2-7; 7 bases are shared with TRBD2. Germline values: CDR1 SGHAT, CDR2 FQNNGV. The J segment lost 2 bases and the V segment lost 3 bases, leaving 10 bases of the junction unmatched. The CDR3 is made up of 16 amino acids. The CDR3 is CASSFAGGSKPYEQYF. The DNA of the CDR3 is TGTGCCAGCAGCTTCGCCGGGGGGAGCAAACCCTACGAGCAGTACTTC.

This clonotype has at least ten counts. This chain connects TRBV5-6 to TRBJ2-3, with TRBD2 identical over 8 bases. The length of the CDR3 is 14 residues. Germline V gives CDR1 SGHDT, CDR2 YYEEEE. The J segment lost 5 bases and the V segment lost 6 bases, leaving 8 bases of the junction unmatched. Written as DNA, the CDR3 is TGTGCCAGCATCGGGAGGGGCAGAGGAGATACGCAGTATTTT. Translated: CASIGRGRGDTQYF.

In its sample, this clonotype was seen many times. J is TRBJ1-5 and V is TRBV27; 7 bases are a match to TRBD1. CDR3 length equals 13 residues. Germline V gene lookup returns CDR1 MNHEY and CDR2 SMNVEV (reference sequence). Trimming cost V 6 bases and J 2 bases; bases outside gene matches: 1. CDR3 residues: CASSGQGNQPQHF. CDR3 DNA: TGTGCCAGCAGCGGACAGGGCAATCAGCCCCAGCATTTT.

This chain links TRBV7-6 with TRBJ2-3; D is uncertain. This CDR3 region has 12 residues. V was cut by 0 bases and J by 10 bases, with 8 bases left in between. Per the germline V gene, CDR1 is SGHVS and CDR2 is FNYEAQ. CDR3 DNA sequence: TGTGCCAGCAGCTTAGCGCTGGTACCGCAGTATTTT. It specifies CASSLALVPQYF.

This clonotype has only a few counts. The CDR3 nucleotides read TGTGCCAGCAGTTTATCGGGCGCTAGGGGCTTCTACGAGCAGTACTTC. Translation gives CASSLSGARGFYEQYF. This sequence joins TRBV27 and TRBJ2-7, with a tentative D call TRBD1 (5 bases). CDR3 size: 16 residues. The germline CDR1 and CDR2 sequences are MNHEY and SMNVEV (reference sequence). Trimming took 0 bases from V and 3 from J, leaving 15 bases between them.

For the CDR3, the DNA is TGCAGTGCTAGGGACCGGGACGGACAAGAGGACTATGGCTACACCTTC. Protein sequence: CSARDRDGQEDYGYTF. The J gene is TRBJ1-2, the V gene TRBV20-1; D possibly corresponds to TRBD1 (5 bases). Deletions cut 3 bases from V and 3 bases from J, with 20 bases between. The germline V gene has CDR1 DFQATT and CDR2 SNEGSKA (reference sequence). The CDR3 is 16 residues long.

CDR3 loop: CASSLSPTGDYGYTF. The CDR3, as DNA: TGTGCCAGCAGCTTGTCCCCGACAGGGGACTATGGCTACACCTTC. The chain joins TRBV5-6 to TRBJ1-2; TRBD1 matches 8 bases. V was clipped by 1 base and J by 3 bases; unmatched bases: 5. CDR3 length equals 15 residues. Germline V CDR1 and CDR2: SGHDT, YYEEEE.

This clonotype was recorded a few times. This CDR3 reads CASSLRFAGEETQYF. The CDR3 nucleotides read TGTGCCAGCAGCTTGAGGTTTGCAGGGGAGGAGACCCAGTACTTC. V gene TRBV5-4 combines with J gene TRBJ2-5, with TRBD1 as a possible D gene (6 bases). Trimming took off 1 base at V and 5 bases at J, with 15 bases between the two ends. The CDR3 length is 15 residues. Germline CDR1 is SGHNT and CDR2 is YYREEE (reference sequence).

The J gene is TRBJ2-5, the V gene TRBV5-6, with 7 bases that match TRBD1. Germline-derived CDR1 and CDR2 are SGHDT and YYEEEE. CDR3 length: 13 residues. V trimming: 4 bases; J trimming: 1 base; junction bases outside the gene matches: 1. CDR3 DNA: TGTGCCAGCAGCCCAGGGGGCCAAGAGACCCAGTACTTC. Translated: CASSPGGQETQYF.

This chain connects TRBV12-3 or TRBV12-4 to TRBJ2-3; unclear D gene. The germline V and J ends were trimmed by 0 bases and 6 bases, with 7 bases remaining between them. The CDR3 is made up of 13 amino acids. The chain's CDR3 is CASSLALSDTQYF. CDR3 DNA sequence: TGTGCCAGCAGTTTAGCCCTCTCCGATACGCAGTATTTT.

The V and J genes are TRBV7-6 and TRBJ2-3; maybe TRBD2 (5 bases). V lost 5 bases and J lost 0, with 15 bases in between. Germline V lookup: CDR1 SGHVS, CDR2 FNYEAQ. CDR3 length: 16 residues. The CDR3 DNA is TGTGCCAGCAGCGCACGGGGTGACGTTAGCACAGATACGCAGTATTTT. Its protein is CASSARGDVSTDTQYF. The variable domain in full, with the rest retrieved from reference TRBV7-6 and TRBJ2-3, is GAGVSQSPRYKVTKRGQDVALRCDPISGHVSLYWYRQALGQGPEFLTYFNYEAQQDKSGLPNDRFSAERPEGSISTLTIQRTEQRDSAMYRCASSARGDVSTDTQYFGPGTRLTVL.

The rearrangement links TRBV12-3 or TRBV12-4 to TRBJ2-3; D is possibly TRBD1 (5 bases). CDR3 length: 17 residues. Trimming took 2 bases from V and 0 from J, leaving 15 bases between them. As DNA, the CDR3 is TGTGCCAGCAGTTTACAGGGTCGGTCAGAGAGCACAGATACGCAGTATTTT. It encodes CASSLQGRSESTDTQYF.

This clonotype was counted ten times or more. The chain is built from TRBV7-9 and TRBJ2-3; TRBD2 might be the D (6 bases). The V and J ends lost 5 bases and 5 bases respectively, with 17 bases between them. CDR1 and CDR2 (germline): SEHNR, FQNEAQ (reference sequence). This CDR3 is 15 amino acids long. The chain's CDR3 is CASSPAIPGEDTQYF. CDR3 nucleotides: TGTGCCAGCAGCCCAGCTATCCCGGGGGAAGATACGCAGTATTTT.